Listed below are T cell receptor beta chains from one sample, sequenced in a study of PD-1 blockade in classical Hodgkin lymphoma. Clones were read by immunoSEQ multiplex PCR, and TCRdb kept only the in-frame ones, dropping some. Here the sample spans over 20,000 clones, 73% being singletons. The sample was peripheral blood mononuclear cells (PBMCs), taken before the second cycle of nivolumab. The receptor set was obtained from a human donor with classical Hodgkin lymphoma. Each CDR3 is given with its conserved first and last residue. D genes are given only for firm matches. Expanded clones are given a class, and other clones once, few, many or no size at all.

TRBD2	16	TRBV9	TRBJ2-1	NA	TGTGCCAGCAGCGTAGGCGGCCGCGGGAGGGCCAATGAGCAGTTCTTC	CASSVGGRGRANEQFF
NA	15	TRBV19	TRBJ1-1	NA	TGTGCCAGTAGTATAGGGGGAAAACAGAACACTGAAGCTTTCTTT	CASSIGGKQNTEAFF
NA	13	TRBV7-9	TRBJ2-5	NA	TGTGCCAGCTCCCGGGTAGGCGGGAAGACCCAGTACTTC	CASSRVGGKTQYF
NA	15	TRBV7-2	TRBJ2-5	NA	TGTGCCAGCAGCCCGTACATGCGAAGGCAAGAGACCCAGTACTTC	CASSPYMRRQETQYF
TRBD2	16	TRBV19	TRBJ2-3	few	TGTGCCAGTAGTACCCGACTAGCGGGTAGCACAGATACGCAGTATTTT	CASSTRLAGSTDTQYF
NA	12	TRBV27	TRBJ1-4	NA	TGTGCCAGCAGAACAACTAATGAAAAACTGTTTTTT	CASRTTNEKLFF
NA	17	TRBV19	TRBJ1-5	NA	TGTGCCAGTACCGACAGGACCCGACGAGGGGGCAATCAGCCCCAGCATTTT	CASTDRTRRGGNQPQHF
TRBD1	15	TRBV18	TRBJ2-2	NA	TGTGCCAGCTCACCGGGACAGCTGAACACCGGGGAGCTGTTTTTT	CASSPGQLNTGELFF
NA	15	TRBV5-1	TRBJ2-1	NA	TGCGCCAGCAGCCCCGGGAGCAACGTCTACAATGAGCAGTTCTTC	CASSPGSNVYNEQFF
NA	16	TRBV21-1	TRBJ1-1	NA	TGTGCCAGCACCAACGGTGCCGGGACAGGGCACACTGAAGCTTTCTTT	CASTNGAGTGHTEAFF
TRBD1	15	TRBV9	TRBJ2-1	NA	TGTGCCAGCAGCGGAAGACAGGGTCCTTTGAATGAGCAGTTCTTC	CASSGRQGPLNEQFF
NA	13	TRBV4-2	TRBJ2-7	NA	TGTGCCAGCAGCCAAGATAGTCTAGGCGAGCAGTACTTC	CASSQDSLGEQYF
NA	11	TRBV19	TRBJ2-7	NA	TGTGCCAGTAGTATAGGTTCCGTGCAGTACTTC	CASSIGSVQYF
TRBD2	14	TRBV7-2	TRBJ2-7	NA	TGTGCCAGCAGCCCCTATAGCGGGAGTGTCGAGCAGTACTTC	CASSPYSGSVEQYF
TRBD2	20	TRBV19	TRBJ2-1	NA	TGTGCCAGTAGTATGTCGGCCCCCTCCTTGGCGGGAGGCGTTGTAAATGAGCAGTTCTTC	CASSMSAPSLAGGVVNEQFF
TRBD2	15	TRBV6-4	TRBJ2-7	NA	TGTGCCCATCAGGGACTAGCGGGAGGGTCCTACGAGCAGTACTTC	CAHQGLAGGSYEQYF
NA	15	TRBV2	TRBJ2-2	few	TGTGCCAGCAACCGACTGGGGGCAGACACCGGGGAGCTGTTTTTT	CASNRLGADTGELFF
TRBD2	13	TRBV11-3	TRBJ2-1	NA	TGTGCCAGCAGCTTGACTAGCTGGCATGAGCAGTTCTTC	CASSLTSWHEQFF
NA	14	TRBV5-1	TRBJ2-2	NA	TGCGCCAGCAGCTTCGGCGGGAACGCCGGGGAGCTGTTTTTT	CASSFGGNAGELFF